Listed below are T cell receptor beta chains from one sample, sequenced in a study of cytomegalovirus exposure and HLA in healthy donors. Only in-frame clones appear in the TCRdb table, and some are missing; sequencing was by immunoSEQ multiplex PCR. The data show approximately 140,000 clones, approximately 84% seen once. The source material was PBMCs. The source is a woman in her twenties or thirties in good health and CMV-seronegative. Each CDR3 is given with its conserved first and last residue. A D gene is named only where the DNA matches it firmly. Clone size is not always given. Where it is, it says once, few, many or a class for expanded clones.

v_call: TRBV6-5; j_call: TRBJ1-2; d_call: .; clone_size: .; cdr3_length: 13; cdr3_aa: CASSYKGAYGYTF; cdr3_nt: TGTGCCAGCAGTTACAAGGGAGCTTATGGCTACACCTTC
v_call: TRBV5-8; j_call: TRBJ1-2; d_call: TRBD1; clone_size: .; cdr3_length: 16; cdr3_aa: CASSFLSTGVNYGYTF; cdr3_nt: TGTGCCAGCAGCTTTCTTTCGACAGGGGTTAACTATGGCTACACCTTC
v_call: TRBV10-3; j_call: TRBJ2-5; d_call: TRBD2; clone_size: .; cdr3_length: 14; cdr3_aa: CATSGLAGTGTQYF; cdr3_nt: TGTGCCACGTCGGGACTAGCGGGGACTGGGACCCAGTACTTC
v_call: TRBV25-1; j_call: TRBJ1-4; d_call: TRBD1; clone_size: .; cdr3_length: 14; cdr3_aa: CASSEQGAREKLFF; cdr3_nt: TGTGCCAGCAGTGAACAGGGGGCGCGTGAAAAACTGTTTTTT
v_call: TRBV15; j_call: TRBJ2-5; d_call: .; clone_size: .; cdr3_length: 11; cdr3_aa: CATSRDLTQYF; cdr3_nt: TGTGCCACCAGCAGAGATCTGACCCAGTACTTC
v_call: TRBV10-3; j_call: TRBJ1-1; d_call: .; clone_size: .; cdr3_length: 16; cdr3_aa: CAIRGMQGAGNTEAFF; cdr3_nt: TGTGCCATCCGGGGGATGCAGGGCGCGGGGAACACTGAAGCTTTCTTT
v_call: TRBV29-1; j_call: TRBJ1-2; d_call: .; clone_size: .; cdr3_length: 15; cdr3_aa: CSVEELKTETSGYTF; cdr3_nt: TGCAGCGTTGAAGAACTAAAGACAGAAACCTCAGGCTACACCTTC
v_call: TRBV9; j_call: TRBJ1-1; d_call: TRBD1; clone_size: .; cdr3_length: 14; cdr3_aa: CASSVTGASTEAFF; cdr3_nt: TGTGCCAGCAGCGTTACAGGGGCAAGCACTGAAGCTTTCTTT
v_call: TRBV20-1; j_call: TRBJ1-1; d_call: .; clone_size: .; cdr3_length: 11; cdr3_aa: CSARGEGKAFF; cdr3_nt: TGCAGTGCTAGAGGGGAGGGTAAGGCTTTCTTT
v_call: TRBV9; j_call: TRBJ2-3; d_call: .; clone_size: .; cdr3_length: 13; cdr3_aa: CASSVGSPDTQYF; cdr3_nt: TGTGCCAGCAGCGTAGGTAGTCCGGATACGCAGTATTTT
v_call: TRBV14; j_call: TRBJ1-6; d_call: TRBD1; clone_size: .; cdr3_length: 17; cdr3_aa: CASSQDGTGTSYSPLHF; cdr3_nt: TGTGCCAGCAGCCAAGACGGGACAGGGACTTCCTATTCACCCCTCCACTTT
v_call: TRBV7-3; j_call: TRBJ2-3; d_call: .; clone_size: once; cdr3_length: 13; cdr3_aa: CASSLSGDYTQYF; cdr3_nt: TGTGCCAGCAGCCTTAGCGGAGATTATACGCAGTATTTT
v_call: TRBV5-6; j_call: TRBJ1-2; d_call: TRBD1; clone_size: .; cdr3_length: 14; cdr3_aa: CASSAGQGIGGYTF; cdr3_nt: TGTGCCAGCAGCGCGGGACAGGGGATTGGTGGCTACACCTTC
v_call: TRBV5-6; j_call: TRBJ1-6; d_call: .; clone_size: .; cdr3_length: 14; cdr3_aa: CASSLTGRNSPLHF; cdr3_nt: TGTGCCAGCAGCTTGACTGGGAGAAATTCACCCCTCCACTTT
v_call: TRBV14; j_call: TRBJ2-1; d_call: .; clone_size: .; cdr3_length: 15; cdr3_aa: CASSQAGLSYNEQFF; cdr3_nt: TGTGCCAGCAGCCAGGCGGGGCTCTCCTACAATGAGCAGTTCTTC
v_call: TRBV5-1; j_call: TRBJ2-3; d_call: TRBD1; clone_size: few; cdr3_length: 16; cdr3_aa: CASSLWTGITTDTQYF; cdr3_nt: TGCGCCAGCAGCTTATGGACAGGAATAACCACAGATACGCAGTATTTT